What follows are 22 T cell receptor beta chains derived from one specimen sequenced in a study of cytomegalovirus exposure and HLA in healthy donors. PCR used 60 Vbeta primers and 13 Jbeta primers. Sequencing used immunoSEQ multiplex PCR; TCRdb keeps in-frame clones, though not all of them. Of 150,000 to 200,000 clones in the sample, 70% to 80% were seen once. The sequencing input was PBMCs. All receptors come from a woman aged 50 to 60 in good health and CMV-seronegative.

The chain couples TRBV11-2 to TRBJ2-1; 9 nucleotides match TRBD2. The germline V gene has CDR1 SGHAT and CDR2 FQNNGV. With V trimmed by 2 bases and J by 4 bases, 3 bases remained unmatched. This CDR3 is 15 amino acids long. CDR3 amino acids: CASSLRLAGYNEQFF. The CDR3 nucleotides read TGTGCCAGCAGCTTAAGGCTAGCGGGGTACAATGAGCAGTTCTTC.

The rearrangement links TRBV10-3 to TRBJ1-4; 11 bases match TRBD1. The CDR3 totals 15 residues. V shed 10 bases and J 8 bases; nucleotides not matched to a gene: 12. Germline assignment: CDR1 ENHRY and CDR2 SYGVKD. CDR3 protein: CASRAGTGGLEKLFF. The DNA of the CDR3 is TGTGCCAGCAGAGCCGGGACAGGGGGTTTGGAAAAACTGTTTTTT.

In regard to this clone: Additional DNA sequences in this sample encode the identical CDR3. V usage is TRBV12-5 and J usage is TRBJ1-5; possibly TRBD1 for D (6 bases). With 4 bases removed from V and 1 base from J, the gap between germline ends came to 8 bases. CDR3 length: 14 residues. CDR1 LGHNT and CDR2 FRNRAP come from the germline V gene. CDR3 DNA sequence: TGTGCTAGTGGTTCAGGGGAAAGCAATCAGCCCCAGCATTTT. Protein product: CASGSGESNQPQHF. Full variable domain (remainder filled in from reference TRBV12-5 and TRBJ1-5): DARVTQTPRHKVTEMGQEVTMRCQPILGHNTVFWYRQTMMQGLELLAYFRNRAPLDDSGMPKDRFSAEMPDATLATLKIQPSEPRDSAVYFCASGSGESNQPQHFGDGTRLSIL.

The chain employs TRBV7-8 and TRBJ2-3, with unresolved D. This CDR3 has 12 amino acids. With 1 base removed from V and 10 bases from J, the gap between germline ends came to 9 bases. Germline V gene sequence: CDR1 SGHVS, CDR2 FQNEAQ. The DNA for the CDR3 is TGTGCCAGCAGCTTAGAACGGTCGTCGCAGTATTTT. Translated: CASSLERSSQYF.

The V and J genes are TRBV7-9 and TRBJ1-1; D is possibly TRBD1 (5 bases). Per germline, CDR1 SEHNR and CDR2 FQNEAQ (reference sequence). Trimming pared 3 bases from V and 6 bases from J, leaving 11 bases between. The CDR3 runs to 13 residues. The CDR3 nucleotides are TGTGCCAGCAGCTTGTTAGGCAGGGCTGAAGCTTTCTTT. It codes for CASSLLGRAEAFF.

V is TRBV9 and J is TRBJ2-7; TRBD2 matches at 11 bases. The CDR3 sequence is 15 residues long. Trimming cost V 2 bases and J 4 bases; bases outside gene matches: 5. The germline V gene has CDR1 SGDLS and CDR2 YYNGEE. Here the CDR3 DNA reads TGTGCCAGCAGCGTGAATAGCGGGGGGGCTTACGAGCAGTACTTC. The encoded protein is CASSVNSGGAYEQYF.

DNA for the CDR3: TGCAGCGTTGAGTCGAGAGACTCCTACGAGCAGTACTTC. Amino acid sequence: CSVESRDSYEQYF. The rearrangement uses TRBV29-1 and TRBJ2-7; D is ambiguous. Germline CDR1 reads SQVTM; CDR2 reads ANQGSEA. The CDR3 sequence is 13 residues long. Trimming cost V 3 bases and J 0 bases, with 9 bases left between them.

The chain recombines TRBV5-8 with TRBJ1-5, with D possibly TRBD1 on 5 matching bases. There are 15 residues in the CDR3. V was shortened by 4 bases and J by 3 bases, with 14 bases between the two germline ends. In germline, CDR1 is SGHTS, CDR2 YDEGEE. DNA for the CDR3: TGTGCCAGCAGCCCCGTTGGGGGGTACAATCAGCCCCAGCATTTT. Translating gives CASSPVGGYNQPQHF.

This clone was detected a few times. The chain has TRBV10-3 and TRBJ2-1, with TRBD1 matching over 9 bases. This CDR3 has 15 amino acids. With 8 bases clipped from V and 7 bases from J, the junction kept 12 bases outside the gene matches. Germline loops: CDR1 ENHRY, CDR2 SYGVKD. For the CDR3, the DNA is TGTGCCATCCAGACCCGTCCGACAGGGGGGAATGAGCAGTTCTTC. Translated, it gives CAIQTRPTGGNEQFF.

The chain has TRBV4-3 and TRBJ2-3; TRBD2 agrees at 7 bases. The CDR3 covers 16 residues. Germline V gene lookup returns CDR1 LGHNA and CDR2 YSLEER. J was trimmed by 4 bases and V by 8 bases; bases with no gene match: 15. In nucleotides, the CDR3 is TGCGCCAGCCTCCCGGGTCGGGCGGGGAGGGCAGATACGCAGTATTTT. Translation: CASLPGRAGRADTQYF.

This chain joins TRBV19 and TRBJ1-2, with D tentatively TRBD1 (6 bases). This CDR3 spans 13 amino acids. V gave up 6 bases and J gave up 6 bases, with 14 bases separating them. Germline V lookup: CDR1 LNHDA, CDR2 SQIVND (reference sequence). CDR3 region: CASSPTGGDGYTF. The CDR3 nucleotides read TGTGCCAGTAGCCCCACGGGGGGCGATGGCTACACCTTC.

V usage is TRBV25-1 and J usage is TRBJ2-3; 8 bases are a match to TRBD1. The CDR3 has 15 amino acids. The V gene's germline CDR1 is MGHDK and CDR2 SYGVNS. Trimming cost V 6 bases and J 2 bases; bases outside gene matches: 7. The CDR3 DNA sequence: TGTGCCAGCAGCCGGACAGGGTCCTCCACAGATACGCAGTATTTT. This translates into CASSRTGSSTDTQYF.

J is TRBJ2-7 and V is TRBV27; D might be TRBD2 (6 bases). Germline CDR1 is MNHEY and CDR2 is SMNVEV (reference sequence). Trimming cost V 7 bases and J 3 bases, with 19 bases left between them. The CDR3 extends over 15 amino acids. The CDR3, as DNA: TGTGCCAGCACCCCTGCGGAGGGGCCGTACTACGAGCAGTACTTC. Encoded protein: CASTPAEGPYYEQYF.

This clone appeared a few times. The genes are TRBV5-6 and TRBJ2-2; TRBD2 might be the D (5 bases). The CDR3 runs to 15 residues. Trimming stripped 4 bases from V and 5 bases from J, with 15 bases between. Germline CDR1 and CDR2: SGHDT and YYEEEE. The CDR3 DNA reads as TGTGCCAGCAGCCCGCGGGCCAGAAATACCGGGGAGCTGTTTTTT. Protein product: CASSPRARNTGELFF.

CDR3 sequence: CASSEPRLGSETQYF. The CDR3, as DNA: TGTGCCAGCAGTGAGCCGCGGCTCGGATCGGAGACCCAGTACTTC. The chain has TRBV6-1 and TRBJ2-5; D not resolved. CDR1 and CDR2 (germline): MNHNS, SASEGT. V was shortened by 3 bases and J by 5 bases, with 16 bases between the two germline ends. The CDR3 spans 15 residues.

This clone was seen only a few times. The chain combines TRBV4-2 with TRBJ2-1, with 11 bases fitting TRBD2. With 4 bases clipped from V and 10 bases from J, the junction kept 12 bases outside the gene matches. Germline-derived CDR1 and CDR2 are LGHNA and YNFKEQ. There are 16 residues in the CDR3. CDR3 amino acids: CASSPRTSGQLGEQFF. The CDR3 region has the DNA TGTGCCAGCAGCCCGAGGACTAGCGGGCAACTGGGGGAGCAGTTCTTC.

This chain connects TRBV5-6 to TRBJ1-2, with a weak D call TRBD1 (6 bases). CDR3 length: 12 amino acids. The V end lost 7 bases, the J end lost 8 bases, and 15 bases lay between the germline ends. From germline, CDR1 is SGHDT and CDR2 YYEEEE. CDR3 in amino acids: CASGQGRRGYTF. In nucleotides, the CDR3 is TGTGCCAGCGGGCAGGGGCGGCGAGGCTACACCTTC.

The CDR3: CASRVEAGDSNQPQHF. CDR3 coding DNA: TGTGCCAGCAGGGTGGAGGCGGGGGATAGCAATCAGCCCCAGCATTTT. The chain employs TRBV6-6 and TRBJ1-5, with D possibly being TRBD1 (5 bases). The germline V and J ends were trimmed by 6 bases and 0 bases, with 15 bases remaining between them. The CDR3 runs 16 residues. Germline V gene sequence: CDR1 MNHNY, CDR2 SVGAGI (reference sequence).

This clone came up once. CDR3 region: CASSPHQGQGVRNQPQHF. The CDR3 DNA follows: TGTGCCAGCAGTCCGCATCAAGGACAGGGGGTTCGCAATCAGCCCCAGCATTTT. The rearrangement uses TRBV28 and TRBJ1-5; 10 bases are a match to TRBD1. This CDR3 is 18 amino acids long. Germline CDR1 and CDR2: MDHEN and SYDVKM. V gave up 5 bases and J gave up 2 bases; unmatched junction bases: 12. Variable domain in full (rest from reference TRBV28 and TRBJ1-5): DVKVTQSSRYLVKRTGEKVFLECVQDMDHENMFWYRQDPGLGLRLIYFSYDVKMKEKGDIPEGYSVSREKKERFSLILESASTNQTSMYLCASSPHQGQGVRNQPQHFGDGTRLSIL.

A note on this clone: An end of the junction differs from the germline gene, which may be a read error. The rearrangement joins TRBV28 to TRBJ2-5; 7 bases fit TRBD2. The CDR3 totals 12 residues. Germline-derived CDR1 and CDR2 are MDHEN and SYDVKM. CDR3 region: CASSLLLRDYHF. DNA for the CDR3: TGTGCCAGCAGTCTACTCCTCCGGGACTACCACTTC. Filled out from reference TRBV28 and TRBJ2-5, the complete variable domain reads DVKVTQSSRYLVKRTGEKVFLECVQDMDHENMFWYRQDPGLGLRLIYFSYDVKMKEKGDIPEGYSVSREKKERFSLILESASTNQTSMYLCASSLLLRDYHFGPGTRLLVL.

The chain carries TRBV18 and TRBJ2-3, with 14 positions matching TRBD2. The trim removed 3 bases at V and 2 bases at J, leaving 13 bases unmatched. CDR1 is KGHSH, CDR2 LQKENI, per germline. The CDR3 totals 20 residues. The CDR3 here is CASSPTGARLAGGPTDTQYF. CDR3 sequence (DNA): TGTGCCAGCTCACCGACAGGAGCCCGACTAGCGGGGGGGCCCACAGATACGCAGTATTTT.

This chain's CDR3 is CSVDGTSGRHDTQYF. The CDR3 DNA reads as TGCAGCGTCGACGGGACTAGCGGGAGACATGATACGCAGTATTTT. The genes are TRBV29-1 and TRBJ2-3, with 14 bases fitting TRBD2. This CDR3 is 15 amino acids long. The germline V gene encodes CDR1 SQVTM and CDR2 ANQGSEA. V shed 6 bases and J 6 bases; nucleotides not matched to a gene: 8.